This T cell receptor beta chain emerged from a study of T cells expressing NK-cell markers. Study at large: One of eight sequenced donors was HCMV-seronegative; the other seven were seropositive. Whole-study results and caveats: Each of roughly 6 donors carried dominant NKG2C+ clonotypes accounting for roughly 1.0-8% of CD8+ T cells.

One entry per CDR3 protein, without DNA, is what TCRdb gives after re-calling the 5' RACE reads. The listing contains 300,000 to 500,000 distinct CDR3 sequences. To note about this clonotype: The target antigen is unknown.

The sequencing input was blood T cells: a sorted CD56 or NKG2C T cell subset, CD4+ or CD8+ T cells, or bulk PBMC T cells (not recorded which). This clonotype originated in a woman aged 45-65 years in good health.

The CDR3 region is CATASVTGDTQYF. V and J are TRBV24-1 and TRBJ2-3; TCRdb's assignment of TRBD2 cannot be checked, as there is no DNA. The germline gives CDR1 KGHDR, CDR2 SFDVKD. This CDR3 contains 13 residues.